The rows below give T cell receptor beta chains drawn from one sample of a study of control samples from healthy donors and cancer patients. Assay used: immunoSEQ multiplex PCR; TCRdb lists only in-frame clones, some missing. The top ten clones hold 6% to 9.5% of a sample with approximately 140,000 clones, roughly 86% of them seen once. Sequenced material: PBMCs. These receptors were obtained from a man aged 45-65 years with head and neck cancer. The CDR3 runs from the conserved cysteine through the conserved F or W. A D gene is named only where the DNA matches it firmly. The size field is filled for only some rows; it gives once, few, many or a size class.

j_call | clone_size | d_call | v_call | cdr3_length | cdr3_aa | cdr3_nt
TRBJ2-7 | NA | NA | TRBV5-6 | 12 | CASSLPGGEQYF | TGTGCCAGCAGCTTGCCGGGCGGGGAGCAGTACTTC
TRBJ2-1 | NA | NA | TRBV28 | 11 | CASSLANEQFF | TGTGCCAGCAGTTTGGCCAATGAGCAGTTCTTC
TRBJ2-7 | NA | TRBD2 | TRBV10-1 | 13 | CASQLAIDNEQYF | TGCGCCAGCCAACTAGCGATCGACAACGAGCAGTACTTC
TRBJ2-7 | NA | NA | TRBV2 | 13 | CASRNGNSYEQYF | TGTGCCAGCCGTAACGGAAACTCCTACGAGCAGTACTTC
TRBJ1-2 | NA | NA | TRBV12-3/TRBV12-4 | 12 | CASSYGADGYTF | TGTGCCAGCAGTTACGGGGCCGACGGCTACACCTTC
TRBJ2-5 | NA | NA | TRBV5-4 | 15 | CASSLVGAEQETQYF | TGTGCCAGCAGCTTGGTAGGGGCAGAACAAGAGACCCAGTACTTC
TRBJ2-6 | NA | NA | TRBV28 | 18 | CASKGGGGFLSGANVLTF | TGTGCCAGCAAAGGGGGTGGGGGATTTCTCTCTGGGGCCAACGTCCTGACTTTC
TRBJ1-6 | NA | NA | TRBV19 | 13 | CASSIGSGSPLHF | TGTGCCAGTAGTATAGGTTCCGGATCACCCCTCCACTTT
TRBJ2-1 | NA | TRBD2 | TRBV3-1/TRBV3-2 | 15 | CASSQAGGTLHEQFF | TGTGCCAGCAGCCAGGCGGGGGGTACTCTGCATGAGCAGTTCTTC
TRBJ1-1 | once | NA | TRBV29-1 | 13 | CSVGEHENTEAFF | TGCAGCGTTGGGGAACATGAGAACACTGAAGCTTTCTTT
TRBJ2-1 | NA | TRBD1 | TRBV15 | 21 | CATSREFSGGSPRGVYNEQFF | TGTGCCACCAGCAGAGAGTTTTCAGGGGGCAGTCCTCGTGGGGTTTACAATGAGCAGTTCTTC
TRBJ2-3 | NA | NA | TRBV5-6 | 13 | CASSLVSGQPQYF | TGTGCCAGCAGCTTGGTATCCGGACAGCCGCAGTATTTT
TRBJ1-1 | many | NA | TRBV5-1 | 14 | CASTYLTGNTEAFF | TGCGCCAGCACCTATCTGACAGGGAACACTGAAGCTTTCTTT
TRBJ2-1 | once | NA | TRBV7-2 | 11 | CASSSRWEQFF | TGTGCCAGCAGCTCAAGATGGGAGCAGTTCTTC
TRBJ1-1 | NA | NA | TRBV10-2 | 15 | CASKEGYLRGRKAFF | TGCGCCAGCAAAGAAGGCTATCTCCGGGGACGTAAAGCTTTCTTT
TRBJ2-5 | NA | TRBD2 | TRBV7-2 | 16 | CASSFNGGGNQETQYF | TGTGCCAGCAGCTTTAATGGGGGGGGTAACCAAGAGACCCAGTACTTC
TRBJ2-7 | NA | TRBD2 | TRBV11-2 | 17 | CASSLSSGRGVPYEQYF | TGTGCCAGCAGCTTAAGTAGCGGGAGAGGTGTCCCCTACGAGCAGTACTTC
TRBJ2-7 | NA | TRBD2 | TRBV9 | 16 | CASSVGGTSASYEQYF | TGTGCCAGCAGCGTAGGGGGGACTAGCGCTTCCTACGAGCAGTACTTC
TRBJ1-1 | NA | NA | TRBV5-1 | 15 | CASSLSRAGPTEAFF | TGCGCCAGCAGCTTGAGTCGGGCAGGCCCCACTGAAGCTTTCTTT
TRBJ1-5 | once | NA | TRBV19 | 13 | CASSIWGYQPQHF | TGTGCCAGTAGTATTTGGGGGTATCAGCCCCAGCATTTT
TRBJ1-2 | NA | TRBD1 | TRBV12-3/TRBV12-4 | 13 | CASSSTGGSGYTF | TGTGCCAGCAGTTCGACAGGGGGCTCTGGCTACACCTTC
TRBJ2-5 | NA | TRBD1 | TRBV7-9 | 18 | CASRNRGQGDAHQETQYF | TGTGCCAGCAGAAATAGGGGACAGGGGGATGCCCACCAAGAGACCCAGTACTTC
TRBJ2-3 | NA | TRBD1 | TRBV28 | 18 | CASSLPWPQGVGTDTQYF | TGTGCCAGCAGTTTACCCTGGCCCCAGGGGGTAGGGACAGATACGCAGTATTTT
TRBJ2-1 | NA | NA | TRBV9 | 15 | CASSAQTGPYNEQFF | TGTGCCAGCAGCGCTCAGACCGGGCCCTACAATGAGCAGTTCTTC
TRBJ1-1 | NA | NA | TRBV5-4 | 14 | CASIPRGPNTEAFF | TGTGCCAGCATCCCCAGAGGCCCGAACACTGAAGCTTTCTTT
TRBJ1-5 | NA | NA | TRBV6-5 | 15 | CASSYSGRVGQPQHF | TGTGCCAGCAGTTACAGCGGCAGGGTAGGTCAGCCCCAGCATTTT
TRBJ2-5 | NA | TRBD2 | TRBV5-1 | 16 | CASSWGLAGSAETQYF | TGCGCCAGCAGCTGGGGACTAGCGGGATCCGCAGAGACCCAGTACTTC
TRBJ1-5 | NA | NA | TRBV27 | 19 | CASTSGPRLPERSNQPQHF | TGTGCCAGCACCTCAGGCCCGAGGCTTCCGGAGCGGAGCAATCAGCCCCAGCATTTT
TRBJ2-1 | NA | NA | TRBV18 | 13 | CASSPPLIDEQFF | TGTGCCAGCTCACCCCCCCTTATAGATGAGCAGTTCTTC
TRBJ2-7 | NA | NA | TRBV30 | 12 | CAWAGGHYEQYF | TGTGCCTGGGCAGGGGGGCACTACGAGCAGTACTTC
TRBJ2-1 | NA | NA | TRBV6-6 | 14 | CASSSGAAHNEQFF | TGTGCCAGCAGTTCCGGAGCGGCGCACAATGAGCAGTTCTTC
TRBJ1-1 | NA | NA | TRBV27 | 13 | CASSLGGGSEAFF | TGTGCCAGCAGTTTGGGCGGGGGCTCCGAAGCTTTCTTT
TRBJ2-1 | NA | TRBD1 | TRBV27 | 13 | CASSGQGVGEQFF | TGTGCCAGCAGTGGCCAGGGGGTAGGTGAGCAGTTCTTC
TRBJ2-1 | NA | NA | TRBV4-1 | 13 | CASSQISYNEQFF | TGCGCCAGCAGCCAAATTTCCTACAATGAGCAGTTCTTC
TRBJ1-6 | few | NA | TRBV10-2 | 15 | CASSDGRPYNSPLHF | TGCGCCAGCAGTGATGGCAGACCTTACAATTCACCCCTCCACTTT
TRBJ2-1 | NA | TRBD2 | TRBV19 | 16 | CASSIDRNSGDNEQFF | TGTGCCAGTAGTATAGATCGAAATAGCGGGGACAATGAGCAGTTCTTC
TRBJ2-3 | once | TRBD1 | TRBV14 | 16 | CASSLRQGTSTDTQYF | TGTGCCAGCAGCCTCAGACAGGGTACTAGCACAGATACGCAGTATTTT
TRBJ2-4 | NA | TRBD1 | TRBV7-2 | 12 | CARPKTGVCQYF | TGTGCCAGGCCCAAAACAGGGGTGTGTCAGTACTTC
TRBJ1-1 | NA | NA | TRBV5-1 | 15 | CASSSIDRIYTEAFF | TGCGCCAGCAGCTCAATAGACAGAATTTACACTGAAGCTTTCTTT
TRBJ1-5 | few | NA | TRBV5-8 | 12 | CASSLSNQPQHF | TGTGCCAGCAGCTTAAGCAATCAGCCCCAGCATTTT
TRBJ2-3 | NA | NA | TRBV9 | 15 | CASSDRAFATDTQYF | TGTGCCAGCAGCGACAGGGCCTTCGCCACAGATACGCAGTATTTT
TRBJ2-7 | NA | TRBD1 | TRBV10-1 | 14 | CASSPGGQGYEQYF | TGCGCCAGCTCGCCCGGGGGACAGGGCTACGAGCAGTACTTC
TRBJ1-1 | NA | NA | TRBV4-2 | 15 | CASSQERGVNTEAFF | TGTGCCAGCAGCCAAGAAAGGGGGGTGAACACTGAAGCTTTCTTT
TRBJ2-1 | NA | TRBD2 | TRBV7-2 | 16 | CASSQIAGGVSNEQFF | TGTGCCAGCAGCCAAATAGCGGGGGGCGTTTCAAATGAGCAGTTCTTC
TRBJ2-3 | NA | NA | TRBV7-6 | 15 | CASSLAPDSRNTQYF | TGTGCCAGCAGCTTAGCACCGGACAGTCGCAATACGCAGTATTTT
TRBJ2-1 | NA | NA | TRBV2 | 14 | CASSGGGLQNEQFF | TGTGCCAGCAGTGGGGGTGGTCTGCAGAATGAGCAGTTCTTC
TRBJ2-1 | NA | NA | TRBV7-2 | 15 | CASSLMATRTDEQFF | TGTGCCAGCAGCTTAATGGCGACACGGACGGATGAGCAGTTCTTC
TRBJ2-7 | NA | TRBD1 | TRBV5-6 | 15 | CASSSQGRQDLEQYF | TGTGCCAGCAGCTCACAGGGGCGACAAGACCTCGAGCAGTACTTC
TRBJ2-7 | NA | NA | TRBV29-1 | 17 | CSVISGTPRRGAYEQYF | TGCAGCGTTATCTCCGGGACACCGAGGCGTGGTGCCTACGAGCAGTACTTC